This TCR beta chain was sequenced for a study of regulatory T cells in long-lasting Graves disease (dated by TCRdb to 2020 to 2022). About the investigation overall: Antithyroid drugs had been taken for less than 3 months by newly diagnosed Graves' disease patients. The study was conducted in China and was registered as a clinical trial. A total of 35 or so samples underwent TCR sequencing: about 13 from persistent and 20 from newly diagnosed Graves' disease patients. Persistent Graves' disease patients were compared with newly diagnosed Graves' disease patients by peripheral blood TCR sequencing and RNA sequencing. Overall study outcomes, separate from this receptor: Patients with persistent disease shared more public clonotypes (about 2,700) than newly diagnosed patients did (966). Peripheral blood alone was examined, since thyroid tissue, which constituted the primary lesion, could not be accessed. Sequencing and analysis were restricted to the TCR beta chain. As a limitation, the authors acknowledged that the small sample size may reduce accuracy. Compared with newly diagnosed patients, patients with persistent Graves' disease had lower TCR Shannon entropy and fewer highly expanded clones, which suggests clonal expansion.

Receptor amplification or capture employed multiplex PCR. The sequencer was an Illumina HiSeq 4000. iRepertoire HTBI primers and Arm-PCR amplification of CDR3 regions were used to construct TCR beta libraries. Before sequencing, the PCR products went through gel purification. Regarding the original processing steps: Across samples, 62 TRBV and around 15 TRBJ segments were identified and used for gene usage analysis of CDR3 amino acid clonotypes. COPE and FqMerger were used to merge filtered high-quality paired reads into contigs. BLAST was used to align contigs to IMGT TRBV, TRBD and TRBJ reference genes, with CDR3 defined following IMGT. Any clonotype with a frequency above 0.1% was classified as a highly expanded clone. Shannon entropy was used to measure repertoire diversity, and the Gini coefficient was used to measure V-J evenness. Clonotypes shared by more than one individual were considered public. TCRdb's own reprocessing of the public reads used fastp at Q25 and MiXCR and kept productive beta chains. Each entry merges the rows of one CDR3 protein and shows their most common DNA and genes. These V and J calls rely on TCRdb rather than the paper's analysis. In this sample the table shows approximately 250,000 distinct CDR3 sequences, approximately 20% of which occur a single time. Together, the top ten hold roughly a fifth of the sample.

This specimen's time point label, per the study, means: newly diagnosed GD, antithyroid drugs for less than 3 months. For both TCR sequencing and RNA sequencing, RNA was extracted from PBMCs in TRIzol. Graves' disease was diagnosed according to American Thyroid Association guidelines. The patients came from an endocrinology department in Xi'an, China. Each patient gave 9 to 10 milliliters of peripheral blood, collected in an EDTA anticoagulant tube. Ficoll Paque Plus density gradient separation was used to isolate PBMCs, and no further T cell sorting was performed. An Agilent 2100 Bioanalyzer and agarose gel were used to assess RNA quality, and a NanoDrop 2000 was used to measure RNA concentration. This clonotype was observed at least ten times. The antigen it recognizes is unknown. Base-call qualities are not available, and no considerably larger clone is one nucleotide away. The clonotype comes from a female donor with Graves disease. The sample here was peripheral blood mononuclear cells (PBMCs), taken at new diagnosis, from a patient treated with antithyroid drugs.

The nucleotide sequence reads as follows: TGCGCCAGCACGCCTCGGGACGGGAGGGGGGAGACCCAGTACTTC. Its amino acids are CASTPRDGRGETQYF. The chain is encoded by TRBV10-2 joined to TRBJ2-5, and 8 junction bases match TRBD2. The germline V gene yields WSHSY for CDR1 and SAAADI for CDR2. V ends up 7 bases short and J 5 bases short, with an unmatched junction base count of 12. The CDR3 runs 15 amino acids, cysteine and phenylalanine included. Left in the record is the CDR3 DNA by itself, 45 bases read in frame from the first base.